A single sample gave rise to the 19 T cell receptor beta chains below, sequenced in a study of blood T cell repertoires in COVID-19. The table came from immunoSEQ multiplex PCR; TCRdb's copy has only in-frame clones and leaves some out. The data contain 99,000 or so clones, 65% to 90% of them seen just once; the ten biggest clones take up under 4.5%. Sequenced sample: peripheral blood. The source of these receptors is a man aged 50-59 years with acute or convalescent COVID-19.

The V gene is TRBV28, the J gene TRBJ1-2; TRBD1 matches at 7 bases. This CDR3 has 13 residues. The germline V gene has CDR1 MDHEN and CDR2 SYDVKM. Trimming took 5 bases from V and 4 from J; bases not matched to a gene: 4. The CDR3 spells CASSTGVIYGYTF. The CDR3 DNA follows: TGTGCCAGCAGTACAGGGGTAATCTATGGCTACACCTTC.

V usage is TRBV5-1 and J usage is TRBJ2-5, with 9 bases matching TRBD2. This CDR3 is 16 amino acids long. Looked up from germline, CDR1 is SGHRS and CDR2 is YFSETQ. Germline trimming cut 5 bases from V and 0 bases from J; bases unmatched to any gene: 8. CDR3: CASRYRGTSNQETQYF. CDR3 coding DNA: TGCGCCAGCAGATACAGAGGGACTAGCAACCAAGAGACCCAGTACTTC.

This chain links TRBV7-3 with TRBJ1-1, with a possible D match to TRBD1 (5 bases). V was trimmed by 2 bases and J by 1 base, leaving 8 bases between them. The CDR3 is 14 amino acids. Germline-derived CDR1 and CDR2 are SGHTA and FQGTGA. CDR3 bases: TGTGCCAGCAGCTTAGGCAGGGAGAACACTGAAGCTTTCTTT. This codes for CASSLGRENTEAFF. The full variable domain, in which reference TRBV7-3 and TRBJ1-1 provide the parts outside the CDR3, is GAGVSQTPSNKVTEKGKYVELRCDPISGHTALYWYRQSLGQGPEFLIYFQGTGAADDSGLPNDRFFAVRPEGSVSTLKIQRTERGDSAVYLCASSLGRENTEAFFGQGTRLTVV.

The chain combines TRBV4-2 with TRBJ2-7; 8 bases are shared with TRBD2. The germline gives CDR1 LGHNA, CDR2 YNFKEQ. J gave up 4 bases and V 0 bases, and 8 bases lay outside the gene matches. CDR3 length equals 16 residues. DNA of the CDR3: TGTGCCAGCAGCCAAGATCCGAGCGGGAGCATTTACGAGCAGTACTTC. This sequence encodes CASSQDPSGSIYEQYF.

V gene TRBV9 combines with J gene TRBJ2-3, with 7 bases aligning to TRBD1. V dropped 2 bases and J dropped 7; count of bases not matched to a gene: 10. Germline V gene data show CDR1 as SGDLS and CDR2 as YYNGEE. CDR3 size: 15 residues. The CDR3, as DNA: TGTGCCAGCAGCGTGGGGGACAGAAGACAATATACGCAGTATTTT. Translated, it gives CASSVGDRRQYTQYF.

The chain combines TRBV5-6 with TRBJ1-3; D is possibly TRBD1 (5 bases). CDR1 is SGHDT and CDR2 is YYEEEE in the germline V gene. V was trimmed by 2 bases and J by 3 bases, leaving 9 bases between them. This CDR3 is 14 amino acids long. In DNA form, the CDR3 reads TGTGCCAGCAGCTTCCCAGGGTTTGGAAACACCATATATTTT. It translates to CASSFPGFGNTIYF.

Concerning this clone: Other nucleotide sequences in the sample specify the same CDR3. The V gene is TRBV14, the J gene TRBJ2-7; unclear D gene. This CDR3 comprises 12 residues. The germline V and J ends were trimmed by 4 bases and 1 base, with 5 bases remaining between them. The germline gives CDR1 SGHDN, CDR2 FVKESK. In DNA, the CDR3 is TGTGCCAGCAGCCCTAGTTCCTACGAGCAGTACTTC. It is translated as CASSPSSYEQYF.

The table lists this clone with a count of one. V usage is TRBV4-1 and J usage is TRBJ1-5; TRBD1 is a possible D gene (5 bases). This CDR3 contains 14 residues. From germline, CDR1 is MGHRA and CDR2 YSYEKL. V was clipped by 2 bases and J by 3 bases, with 8 bases between them. CDR3 DNA sequence: TGCGCCAGCAGCCAAAAACAGGACAATCAGCCCCAGCATTTT. Translation gives CASSQKQDNQPQHF.

This clone was observed a few times. The chain joins TRBV18 to TRBJ1-1; TRBD1 might be the D (6 bases). Looked up from germline, CDR1 is KGHSH and CDR2 is LQKENI. The CDR3 spans 16 residues. V was clipped by 0 bases and J by 3 bases, with 14 bases between them. The CDR3 sequence is CASSPPGAGVDTEAFF. In DNA, the CDR3 is TGTGCCAGCTCACCACCGGGGGCAGGGGTGGACACTGAAGCTTTCTTT.

This clone has a single count. The chain recombines TRBV7-2 with TRBJ2-5, with no clear D. Trimming cost V 2 bases and J 7 bases, with 14 bases left between them. This CDR3 region has 14 residues. CDR1 is SGHTA and CDR2 is FQGNSA in the germline V gene. The CDR3 spells CASSLYQVSGTQYF. The DNA for the CDR3 is TGTGCCAGCAGCTTATATCAGGTGTCCGGGACCCAGTACTTC.

The J gene is TRBJ2-3, the V gene TRBV6-1; tentatively, D is TRBD1 (5 bases). CDR1 is MNHNS and CDR2 is SASEGT in the germline V gene. This CDR3 region has 15 residues. The V and J ends lost 2 bases and 2 bases respectively, with 11 bases between them. The CDR3 reads CASSEPQGFTDTQYF. As DNA, the CDR3 is TGTGCCAGCAGTGAACCCCAGGGTTTCACAGATACGCAGTATTTT.

J is TRBJ2-1 and V is TRBV5-6, with D possibly TRBD1 on 6 matching bases. Between the trimmed V and J ends, which lost 0 bases and 0 bases, there was a span of 13 bases. Germline V gives CDR1 SGHDT, CDR2 YYEEEE. The CDR3 length is 17 residues. This chain's CDR3 is CASSLDDRLSSYNEQFF. DNA of the CDR3: TGTGCCAGCAGCTTGGATGACAGGTTGAGCTCCTACAATGAGCAGTTCTTC.

The chain is built from TRBV5-1 and TRBJ2-1, with 11 bases identical to TRBD2. CDR1 is SGHRS, CDR2 YFSETQ, per germline. V shed 4 bases and J 9 bases; nucleotides not matched to a gene: 15. This CDR3 has 17 residues. For the CDR3, the DNA is TGCGCCAGCAGCCGACCGACTAGCGGGGACTCGGTGGGTGAGCAGTTCTTC. Translated: CASSRPTSGDSVGEQFF.

The V call is TRBV30, the J call TRBJ2-1; tentative D call: TRBD2 (6 bases). From germline, CDR1 is GTSNPN and CDR2 SVGIG (reference sequence). With 0 bases removed from V and 13 bases from J, the gap between germline ends came to 10 bases. This CDR3 contains 11 residues. CDR3 sequence reads: CAWSVGGTQFF. The DNA of the CDR3 is TGTGCCTGGAGTGTTGGGGGGACCCAGTTCTTC.

The V gene is TRBV18, the J gene TRBJ2-1, with 9 bases lining up with TRBD1. The CDR3 runs to 15 residues. The germline CDR1 and CDR2 sequences are KGHSH and LQKENI. Unmatched junction bases numbered 7, after V lost 4 bases and J lost 6 bases. Here the CDR3 DNA reads TGTGCCAGCTCACGGGACAGGGAGGAGGGCAATGAGCAGTTCTTC. This encodes CASSRDREEGNEQFF.

The rearrangement links TRBV21-1 to TRBJ2-7; the D call in the table, TRBD1, was not verified against the DNA. TRBV21-1 is deemed a pseudogene. The CDR3 contains 15 residues. CDR3 in amino acids: CASSKEVDRTYEQYF. The CDR3, as DNA: TGTGCCAGCAGCAAAGAGGTGGACAGGACCTACGAGCAGTACTTC.

A few counts support this clone. The V gene is TRBV2, the J gene TRBJ1-2; D might be TRBD1 (5 bases). V lost 4 bases to trimming and J lost 6 bases, with 12 bases between them. The germline V gene encodes CDR1 SNHLY and CDR2 FYNNEI. CDR3 size: 13 residues. The CDR3 DNA reads as TGTGCCAGCAGTGGACAGCCCCCCAATGGCTACACCTTC. As protein: CASSGQPPNGYTF. Based on the CDR3 plus reference TRBV2 and TRBJ1-2, the full variable domain is EPEVTQTPSHQVTQMGQEVILRCVPISNHLYFYWYRQILGQKVEFLVSFYNNEISEKSEIFDDQFSVERPDGSNFTLKIRSTKLEDSAMYFCASSGQPPNGYTFGSGTRLTVV.

The V call is TRBV5-1, the J call TRBJ1-2; maybe TRBD1 (5 bases). This CDR3 spans 16 amino acids. The V and J ends lost 5 bases and 1 base respectively, with 18 bases between them. CDR1 and CDR2 (germline): SGHRS, YFSETQ. CDR3 bases: TGCGCCAGCAGTGTTGACCCTAACCAGGGTAACTATGGCTACACCTTC. Translating gives CASSVDPNQGNYGYTF.

The gene calls are TRBV11-2 and TRBJ1-2, with TRBD1 as a possible D gene (5 bases). Deletions cut 10 bases from V and 0 bases from J, with 9 bases between. Germline values: CDR1 SGHAT, CDR2 FQNNGV. The CDR3 contains 12 residues. For the CDR3, the DNA is TGTGCCACCTCGGACACTAACTATGGCTACACCTTC. Amino acid sequence: CATSDTNYGYTF. Using reference TRBV11-2 and TRBJ1-2 for the parts outside the CDR3, the full variable domain is EAGVAQSPRYKIIEKRQSVAFWCNPISGHATLYWYQQILGQGPKLLIQFQNNGVVDDSQLPKDRFSAERLKGVDSTLKIQPAKLEDSAVYLCATSDTNYGYTFGSGTRLTVV.